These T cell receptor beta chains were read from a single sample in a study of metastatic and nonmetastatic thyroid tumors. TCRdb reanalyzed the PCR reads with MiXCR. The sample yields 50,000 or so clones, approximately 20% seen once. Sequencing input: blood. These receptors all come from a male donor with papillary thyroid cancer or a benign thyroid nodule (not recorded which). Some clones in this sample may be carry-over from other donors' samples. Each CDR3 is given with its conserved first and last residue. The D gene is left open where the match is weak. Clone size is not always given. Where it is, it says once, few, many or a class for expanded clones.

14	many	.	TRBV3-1	CASSYRAGNQPQHF
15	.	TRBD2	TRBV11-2	CASSLLAGGTYEQYF
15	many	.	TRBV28	CASSFLGRAYQPQHF
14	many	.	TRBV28	CASSREVLNYGYTF
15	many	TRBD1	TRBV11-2	CASSLSPTGVYGYTF
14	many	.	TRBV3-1	CASSQEGWQNIQYF
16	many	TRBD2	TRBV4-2	CASTQEGAGGVYEQYF
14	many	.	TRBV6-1	CASTPYPRADTQYF
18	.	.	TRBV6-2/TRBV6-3	CASSYSPWCSRRNTEAFF
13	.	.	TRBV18	CASSRGRPEKLFF
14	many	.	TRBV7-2	CASSRAQYQETQYF
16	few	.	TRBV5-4	CASSWRPRNGAGEQYF
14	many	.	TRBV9	CASSEGVRTDTQYF
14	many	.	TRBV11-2	CASSLSMGNQPQHF
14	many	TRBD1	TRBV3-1	CASSQDGDRGGYTF
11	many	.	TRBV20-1	CSARWLHGYTF
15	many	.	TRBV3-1	CASSPFLNGNTEAFF
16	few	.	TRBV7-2	CASSLAQGGGGETQYF
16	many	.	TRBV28	CASSLFGGPYNSPLHF
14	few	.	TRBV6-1	CASSEVSADYGYTF
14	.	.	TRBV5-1	CASRGGTGNTEAFF
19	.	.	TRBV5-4	CASSFTPVGGSSYNSPLRF
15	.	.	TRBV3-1	CASSLRVSNTGELFF
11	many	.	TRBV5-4	CASSFKSEQYF
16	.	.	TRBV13	CASSFDARGRFTEAFF
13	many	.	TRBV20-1	CSARREAFYEQYF
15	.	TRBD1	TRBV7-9	CASSLRTGANEKLFF
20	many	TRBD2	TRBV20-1	CSARVLRTGLRLADPYEQYF
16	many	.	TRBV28	CASRVDPGSRTQPQHF
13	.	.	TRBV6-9	CANSYGESYEHYF
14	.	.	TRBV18	CASSRGSFNTEAFF
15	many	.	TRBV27	CASSFGQRIYNEQFF
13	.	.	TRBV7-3	CASSRGGPDTQYF
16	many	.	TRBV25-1	CASSELRGVGNEKLFF
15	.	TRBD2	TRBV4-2	CASSQELAGEYEQYF
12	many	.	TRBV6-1	CASTTGQETQYF
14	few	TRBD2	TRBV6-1	CASSLGRVYNEQFF
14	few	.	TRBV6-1	CASRMDMGAGELFF
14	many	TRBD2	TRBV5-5	CASSLAGGQETQYF
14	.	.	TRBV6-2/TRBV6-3	CASSYGGLQYEQYF
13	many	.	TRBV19	CASRDTTDTEAFF
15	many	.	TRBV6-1	CASSEVGYSGNTIYF
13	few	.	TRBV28	CASRNVVRETQYF
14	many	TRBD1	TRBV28	CASKGQGDTGELFF
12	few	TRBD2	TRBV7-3	CASSYGGNEQFF
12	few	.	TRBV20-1	CRGAQIGTEAFF
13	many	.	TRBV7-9	CASSSRSTGELFF
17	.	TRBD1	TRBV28	CASSIPGARTGAYEQYF
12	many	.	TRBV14	CASSHMWETQYF
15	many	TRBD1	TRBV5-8	CASSMTGFYGYGYTF
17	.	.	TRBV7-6	CASSSIAPGRIANEQFF
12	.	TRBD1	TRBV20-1	CSASQTGNEQFF
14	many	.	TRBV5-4	CASSSALLNTEAFF